Listed below are T cell receptor beta chains from one sample, sequenced in a study of shared clonotypes between healthy human individuals. TCRdb's table, derived via immunoSEQ multiplex PCR, lists solely in-frame clones and lacks some. The profile shows millions of clones, approximately 95% of them singletons. Sequencing was done on a sample of naive CD8+ T cells sorted from blood. The origin of the receptors is a man aged 18 to 35 in good health. The conserved cysteine and the conserved F or W are not part of the CDR3 here. The D gene is left open where the match is weak.

v_gene	j_gene	d_gene	CDR3aa
TRBV4-1	TRBJ1-5	-	ASSHLLGSPQPQH
TRBV5-6	TRBJ2-5	TRBD1	ASSSNTGEETQY
TRBV7-6	TRBJ2-5	-	ASSLKYQETQY
TRBV7-9	TRBJ1-2	-	ASSPTDKFYGYT
TRBV19	TRBJ2-6	-	ASSIFAGANVLT
TRBV7-2	TRBJ2-1	TRBD2	ASSLLGGGPTDNEQF
TRBV13	TRBJ1-3	-	ASSTIREPTTGNTIY
TRBV5-1	TRBJ2-7	-	ASSLGGVYEQY
TRBV7-2	TRBJ1-2	-	ASTDEQGVLGYT
TRBV7-8	TRBJ1-5	-	ASTPFTEGNQPQH
TRBV6-1	TRBJ2-5	-	ASSDPSVPQETQY
TRBV5-4	TRBJ1-1	TRBD1	ASSRDREVLEAF
TRBV7-9	TRBJ2-7	-	ASSPTRAVYEQY
TRBV23-1	TRBJ1-2	TRBD1	ASSQSQGGYGYT
TRBV5-5	TRBJ1-1	-	ASSLGSGPLNTEAF
TRBV5-4	TRBJ2-3	-	ASSLSGSTDTQY
TRBV28	TRBJ1-3	-	ASTMRGDPSGNTIY
TRBV5-6	TRBJ1-1	-	ASTWGVWNTEAF
TRBV7-9	TRBJ1-1	-	ATTDHLNTEAF
TRBV28	TRBJ2-7	TRBD1	ASSFRDRGTYEQY
TRBV9	TRBJ1-1	-	ASSKGVMNTEAF
TRBV9	TRBJ2-1	-	ASSVGAGPSYNEQF
TRBV5-1	TRBJ2-7	-	ASSLETGPYEQY
TRBV6-6	TRBJ1-2	TRBD1	ASAAGTGYGYT
TRBV5-6	TRBJ2-7	-	ASSWTADYEQY
TRBV9	TRBJ2-2	TRBD1	ASSAWGQGTGELF
TRBV19	TRBJ1-1	TRBD1	ASSAGQQMNTEAF
TRBV29-1	TRBJ1-1	-	SGQDTNTEAF
TRBV5-6	TRBJ2-7	-	ASSFGGLGTYEQY
TRBV30	TRBJ1-6	-	AWSVVAESPLH
TRBV6-5	TRBJ1-6	-	ASSYEGSGRPLH
TRBV18	TRBJ2-7	TRBD1	ASSPRGGAGWRSSYEQY
TRBV18	TRBJ2-3	-	ASSPSSRADTQY